A single sample is the source of the 22 T cell receptor beta chains below, sequenced in a study of blood T cell repertoires in COVID-19. Some clones are missing from TCRdb's copy, which holds only in-frame ones; the method was immunoSEQ multiplex PCR. The table records approximately 250,000 clones, approximately 85% of them present only once. The sample comprised peripheral blood. These receptors originate from a man between 50 and 59 years old with COVID-19, enrolled during active disease.

A few counts support this clone. V usage is TRBV7-2 and J usage is TRBJ1-3; D unresolved. This CDR3 spans 14 amino acids. The ends were cut back, 2 bases at V and 0 bases at J, with 5 bases in the middle. Germline V CDR1 and CDR2: SGHTA, FQGNSA. The CDR3, as DNA: TGTGCCAGCAGCTTACGTATCTCTGGAAACACCATATATTTT. It translates to CASSLRISGNTIYF.

The gene calls are TRBV5-1 and TRBJ2-5; unclear D gene. Trimming took off 0 bases at V and 1 base at J, with 4 bases between the two ends. In germline, CDR1 is SGHRS, CDR2 YFSETQ. The CDR3 runs to 13 residues. CDR3 loop: CASSLDSQETQYF. The DNA for the CDR3 is TGCGCCAGCAGCTTGGACAGCCAAGAGACCCAGTACTTC.

The rearrangement links TRBV13 to TRBJ1-2; 8 bases agree with TRBD1. Germline assignment: CDR1 PRHDT and CDR2 FYEKMQ (reference sequence). This CDR3 is 14 amino acids long. After removal of 4 bases from V and 3 bases from J, the junction contained 4 bases not matched to a gene. The CDR3 reads CASSSLQGDYGYTF. The CDR3, as DNA: TGTGCCAGCAGCTCGCTACAGGGGGACTATGGCTACACCTTC.

The chain joins TRBV5-1 to TRBJ1-5; D is undetermined. Germline loops: CDR1 SGHRS, CDR2 YFSETQ. The CDR3 totals 14 residues. Trimming removed 0 bases from V and 0 bases from J, with 4 bases in between. CDR3 amino acids: CASSLDGSNQPQHF. In DNA form, the CDR3 reads TGCGCCAGCAGCTTGGACGGTAGCAATCAGCCCCAGCATTTT.

The chain uses TRBV18 and TRBJ1-3, with TRBD1 as a possible D gene (6 bases). V shed 3 bases and J shed 0 bases, with 18 bases lying between them. Germline V lookup: CDR1 KGHSH, CDR2 LQKENI. This CDR3 contains 18 residues. CDR3 nucleotides: TGTGCCAGCTCACCTCCGGGACAACCGATAACCTCTGGAAACACCATATATTTT. Amino acid sequence: CASSPPGQPITSGNTIYF. Together with reference TRBV18 and TRBJ1-3, the CDR3 gives the full variable domain: NAGVMQNPRHLVRRRGQEARLRCSPMKGHSHVYWYRQLPEEGLKFMVYLQKENIIDESGMPKERFSAEFPKEGPSILRIQQVVRGDSAAYFCASSPPGQPITSGNTIYFGEGSWLTVV.

This clone appeared a single time. This rearrangement joins TRBV19 to TRBJ2-7, with 7 bases aligning to TRBD2. The V segment lost 5 bases and the J segment 0 bases; nucleotides outside the gene matches: 4. Germline V gives CDR1 LNHDA, CDR2 SQIVND (reference sequence). The CDR3 has 14 residues. CDR3 nucleotides: TGTGCCAGTAGTCCCGGGGGGAGCTCCTACGAGCAGTACTTC. The encoded protein is CASSPGGSSYEQYF.

For this clone: This may be a read error: a much more frequent sequence differs by one nucleotide. The chain couples TRBV12-3 or TRBV12-4 to TRBJ1-1, with unresolved D. V lost 3 bases, J lost 1 base, and 6 bases lay in between. The CDR3 totals 13 residues. Written as DNA, the CDR3 is TGTGCCAGCAGTTTGGGCAGGAACACTGAAGCTTTCTTT. This translates into CASSLGRNTEAFF.

This clone was recorded a few times. The V and J genes are TRBV19 and TRBJ1-5; 8 bases map to TRBD1. The CDR3 has 15 residues. J gave up 2 bases and V 3 bases, and 3 bases lay outside the gene matches. Germline CDR1 is LNHDA and CDR2 is SQIVND (reference sequence). The CDR3 nucleotides are TGTGCCAGTAGTATGGCGACAGGGGGCAATCAGCCCCAGCATTTT. Protein: CASSMATGGNQPQHF.

The chain links TRBV10-2 to TRBJ1-5; unclear D gene. Germline CDR1 WSHSY, CDR2 SAAADI. CDR3 size: 13 residues. V was pared by 2 bases and J by 6 bases, with 8 bases between. CDR3 region: CASSEIGGQPQHF. In DNA form, the CDR3 reads TGCGCCAGCAGTGAGATAGGAGGTCAGCCCCAGCATTTT.

V usage is TRBV18 and J usage is TRBJ2-5; TRBD2 aligns across 10 bases. Per the germline V gene, CDR1 is KGHSH and CDR2 is LQKENI. This CDR3 spans 17 amino acids. Trimming cost V 3 bases and J 4 bases; bases outside gene matches: 11. The CDR3, as DNA: TGTGCCAGCTCACCTACGCCAGCGGGGGGGCCAAGAGAGACCCAGTACTTC. As protein: CASSPTPAGGPRETQYF. The variable domain in full, completed from reference TRBV18 and TRBJ2-5, reads NAGVMQNPRHLVRRRGQEARLRCSPMKGHSHVYWYRQLPEEGLKFMVYLQKENIIDESGMPKERFSAEFPKEGPSILRIQQVVRGDSAAYFCASSPTPAGGPRETQYFGPGTRLLVL.

This clone turned up a few times. The genes are TRBV28 and TRBJ2-7; 9 bases align to TRBD2. In germline, CDR1 is MDHEN, CDR2 SYDVKM. V was pared by 6 bases and J by 7 bases, with 13 bases of the junction left unmatched. This CDR3 spans 15 amino acids. The CDR3 loop is CASSPLAGYLGEQYF. The CDR3 nucleotides read TGTGCCAGCAGCCCTCTAGCGGGGTATTTAGGGGAGCAGTACTTC.

V usage is TRBV18 and J usage is TRBJ2-1; 7 bases agree with TRBD1. The germline V gene encodes CDR1 KGHSH and CDR2 LQKENI. Losses at the gene ends were 1 base for V and 7 bases for J; bases not matched to a gene: 4. The CDR3 consists of 14 residues. Here the CDR3 DNA reads TGTGCCAGCTCACCACTGACAGGGTTTAATGAGCAGTTCTTC. It encodes CASSPLTGFNEQFF.

This chain's CDR3 is CASSVLRGPGEKLFF. CDR3 nucleotide sequence: TGTGCCAGCAGTGTACTTAGGGGGCCGGGCGAAAAACTGTTTTTT. The rearrangement uses TRBV2 and TRBJ1-4; 7 nucleotides line up with TRBD1. Germline lookup yields CDR1 SNHLY and CDR2 FYNNEI. J was trimmed by 8 bases and V by 4 bases; bases with no gene match: 10. CDR3 size: 15 residues.

V and J are TRBV11-2 and TRBJ1-6; D possibly corresponds to TRBD1 (5 bases). The germline V gene encodes CDR1 SGHAT and CDR2 FQNNGV. V dropped 2 bases and J dropped 7 bases, with 15 bases sitting between them. The length of the CDR3 is 16 residues. CDR3 loop: CASSLRETVTNSPLHF. As DNA, the CDR3 is TGTGCCAGCAGCTTACGGGAGACAGTTACGAATTCACCCCTCCACTTT.

This clone showed up just a few times. The CDR3 DNA sequence: TGTGCCACCAGGTTACAGGGGGACACTGAAGCTTTCTTT. This sequence encodes CATRLQGDTEAFF. The chain is built from TRBV15 and TRBJ1-1, with TRBD1 identical over 8 bases. CDR1 is LNHNV and CDR2 is YYDKDF in the germline V gene (reference sequence). There are 13 residues in the CDR3. V lost 6 bases to trimming and J lost 3 bases; unmatched junction nucleotides: 3.

The V and J genes are TRBV7-2 and TRBJ1-2; 8 nucleotides match TRBD1. V lost 5 bases to trimming and J lost 0 bases; unmatched junction nucleotides: 5. The CDR3 totals 15 residues. Looked up from germline, CDR1 is SGHTA and CDR2 is FQGNSA. The CDR3 DNA reads TGTGCCAGCAGCCAGGACAGGGTCCCTAACTATGGCTACACCTTC. It codes for CASSQDRVPNYGYTF.

This clone was recorded a few times. The chain recombines TRBV27 with TRBJ1-6; the D gene is possibly TRBD1 (6 bases). Trimming pared 4 bases from V and 7 bases from J, leaving 17 bases between. Germline V gene data show CDR1 as MNHEY and CDR2 as SMNVEV (reference sequence). This CDR3 comprises 16 residues. CDR3 in amino acids: CASSSRGGRTNSPLHF. CDR3 bases: TGTGCCAGCAGTTCGAGGGGGGGGAGGACGAATTCACCCCTCCACTTT.

The J gene is TRBJ1-2, the V gene TRBV30; 8 nucleotides align to TRBD1. CDR1 and CDR2 (germline): GTSNPN, SVGIG (reference sequence). The CDR3 has 15 amino acids. Germline trimming cut 0 bases from V and 2 bases from J; bases unmatched to any gene: 5. The CDR3 sequence is CAWSVGQGSNYGYTF. In nucleotides, the CDR3 is TGTGCCTGGAGTGTAGGACAGGGCTCCAACTATGGCTACACCTTC. Combining the CDR3 with reference TRBV30 and TRBJ1-2 gives the whole variable domain SQTIHQWPATLVQPVGSPLSLECTVEGTSNPNLYWYRQAAGRGLQLLFYSVGIGQISSEVPQNLSASRPQDRQFILSSKKLLLSDSGFYLCAWSVGQGSNYGYTFGSGTRLTVV.

The chain links TRBV5-1 to TRBJ2-3; D ambiguous. Germline assignment: CDR1 SGHRS and CDR2 YFSETQ. Trimming shortened V by 0 bases and J by 0 bases, and 8 bases separated the two germline ends. The CDR3 is 15 residues long. This chain's CDR3 is CASSLVRSSTDTQYF. The CDR3 nucleotides are TGCGCCAGCAGCTTGGTCAGGTCTAGCACAGATACGCAGTATTTT.

This clone was seen a handful of times. The genes are TRBV9 and TRBJ2-1; a weak D match, TRBD1 (6 bases). The V and J ends lost 4 bases and 5 bases respectively, with 16 bases between them. The CDR3 covers 15 residues. Germline V gene lookup returns CDR1 SGDLS and CDR2 YYNGEE. CDR3 bases: TGTGCCAGCAGCTCTATAGACAGGCCCCACAATGAGCAGTTCTTC. Residues: CASSSIDRPHNEQFF. Complete variable domain (other parts from reference TRBV9 and TRBJ2-1): DSGVTQTPKHLITATGQRVTLRCSPRSGDLSVYWYQQSLDQGLQFLIQYYNGEERAKGNILERFSAQQFPDLHSELNLSSLELGDSALYFCASSSIDRPHNEQFFGPGTRLTVL.

The chain combines TRBV6-5 with TRBJ1-4; D call uncertain. Germline-derived CDR1 and CDR2 are MNHEY and SVGAGI. V dropped 6 bases and J dropped 4 bases, with 12 bases sitting between them. The CDR3 runs to 14 residues. In DNA form, the CDR3 reads TGTGCCAGCAGCGCTACAAGGAGTAATGAAAAACTGTTTTTT. This sequence encodes CASSATRSNEKLFF.

Concerning this clone itself: No conserved phenylalanine or tryptophan ends this CDR3, so it is likely a read error. Because the CDR3's place on the DNA is in doubt, the DNA is left out and the CDR3 is given as listed by TCRdb. The V and J genes are TRBV6-5 and TRBJ1-2; TRBD1 reflects the table's D call only, with no check against the DNA. 14 amino acids form the CDR3, both terminal residues included. In germline, CDR1 is MNHEY, CDR2 SVGAGI. CDR3 loop: CASSSPSGQGRNLL.